This passage covers 28 T cell receptor beta chains from one sample sequenced in a study of blood T cell repertoires in COVID-19. The assay was immunoSEQ multiplex PCR, and TCRdb's table has in-frame clones only and misses some. Among 300,000 to 450,000 clones listed, 87% were seen once. Sequenced input: PBMCs or T cells enriched from blood (not recorded which). These receptors were obtained from a young man who had recovered from COVID-19.

The chain has TRBV5-6 and TRBJ1-2; 9 bases agree with TRBD1. In germline, CDR1 is SGHDT, CDR2 YYEEEE. The CDR3 is made up of 14 amino acids. V was pared by 3 bases and J by 5 bases, with 5 bases of the junction left unmatched. The CDR3, as DNA: TGTGCCAGCAGCTCACTGGACAGGGGATATGGCTACACCTTC. Amino acids: CASSSLDRGYGYTF.

V is TRBV4-1 and J is TRBJ1-5; a possible D gene is TRBD1 (5 bases). CDR1 MGHRA and CDR2 YSYEKL come from the germline V gene. The CDR3 sequence is 14 residues long. The V end lost 0 bases, the J end lost 2 bases, and 5 bases lay between the germline ends. The CDR3 region has the DNA TGCGCCAGCAGCCAAGAACAGGGCAATCAGCCCCAGCATTTT. This encodes CASSQEQGNQPQHF.

As concerns this clone: This sample includes further DNA sequences coding for the same CDR3. The chain recombines TRBV12-3 or TRBV12-4 with TRBJ1-2; no definite D call. Trimming removed 2 bases at V and 5 bases at J, with 9 bases between. The CDR3 consists of 13 residues. The CDR3 is CASSLSGDYGYTF. The CDR3 bases are TGTGCCAGCAGTTTATCGGGAGATTATGGCTACACCTTC.

This chain joins TRBV5-1 and TRBJ1-3, with 7 bases matching TRBD1. CDR1 and CDR2 (germline): SGHRS, YFSETQ. The ends lost 1 base at V and 4 bases at J; junction bases unmatched: 2. CDR3 size: 14 residues. The CDR3 DNA sequence: TGCGCCAGCAGCTTGACGGGACAGGGAAACACCATATATTTT. Protein product: CASSLTGQGNTIYF.

This chain joins TRBV5-5 and TRBJ1-5; D possibly corresponds to TRBD1 (6 bases). This CDR3 has 14 residues. V was trimmed by 4 bases and J by 3 bases, leaving 11 bases between them. Germline values: CDR1 SGHKS, CDR2 YYEKEE (reference sequence). CDR3 residues: CASSAGQINQPQHF. In DNA form, the CDR3 reads TGTGCCAGCAGCGCAGGACAGATCAATCAGCCCCAGCATTTT.

The chain joins TRBV27 to TRBJ2-7; 7 bases are a match to TRBD1. The CDR3 spans 16 residues. The germline CDR1 and CDR2 sequences are MNHEY and SMNVEV (reference sequence). The trim removed 5 bases at V and 2 bases at J, leaving 12 bases unmatched. In DNA form, the CDR3 reads TGTGCCAGCAGTACCGAGACAGGGCGCCCCCCCTACGAGCAGTACTTC. It specifies CASSTETGRPPYEQYF.

The sample holds one count of this clone. The chain employs TRBV5-1 and TRBJ1-1; 7 nucleotides match TRBD1. Germline V CDR1 and CDR2: SGHRS, YFSETQ. The CDR3 runs 16 residues. J lost 5 bases, V lost 4 bases, and 14 bases had no gene match. The CDR3: CASSSRTGHPGTEAFF. In nucleotides, the CDR3 is TGCGCCAGCAGCAGCCGGACAGGACACCCGGGTACTGAAGCTTTCTTT. The full variable domain, with the rest looked up from reference TRBV5-1 and TRBJ1-1, is KAGVTQTPRYLIKTRGQQVTLSCSPISGHRSVSWYQQTPGQGLQFLFEYFSETQRNKGNFPGRFSGRQFSNSRSEMNVSTLELGDSALYLCASSSRTGHPGTEAFFGQGTRLTVV.

The J gene is TRBJ2-3, the V gene TRBV6-6, with TRBD2 matching over 11 bases. V lost 6 bases, J lost 4 bases, and 6 bases stayed unmatched. Germline V lookup: CDR1 MNHNY, CDR2 SVGAGI (reference sequence). The CDR3 length is 15 residues. CDR3 residues: CASRRGGLAADTQYF. CDR3 bases: TGTGCCAGCAGACGTGGGGGACTAGCGGCAGATACGCAGTATTTT.

As to this clone: Other DNA sequences within the sample encode an identical CDR3. This rearrangement joins TRBV9 to TRBJ1-3; 8 bases agree with TRBD1. CDR1 and CDR2 from the germline V gene are SGDLS and YYNGEE. This CDR3 is 16 amino acids long. Trimming removed 2 bases from V and 1 base from J; junction bases left unmatched: 5. CDR3 DNA sequence: TGTGCCAGCAGCGTCCGGGACAGGTTATCTGGAAACACCATATATTTT. Encoded protein: CASSVRDRLSGNTIYF.

This clone was observed a handful of times. The V gene is TRBV5-4, the J gene TRBJ2-1; the D gene is possibly TRBD1 (6 bases). CDR3 size: 16 residues. With 4 bases removed from V and 7 bases from J, the gap between germline ends came to 21 bases. The germline CDR1 and CDR2 sequences are SGHNT and YYREEE (reference sequence). The CDR3 region has the DNA TGTGCCAGCAGCATTAATACAGGGTCCTCCGGGAATGAGCAGTTCTTC. Translated: CASSINTGSSGNEQFF. Based on the CDR3 plus reference TRBV5-4 and TRBJ2-1, the full variable domain is ETGVTQSPTHLIKTRGQQVTLRCSSQSGHNTVSWYQQALGQGPQFIFQYYREEENGRGNFPPRFSGLQFPNYSSELNVNALELDDSALYLCASSINTGSSGNEQFFGPGTRLTVL.

The chain carries TRBV6-6 and TRBJ1-1, with 8 bases aligning to TRBD1. CDR1 and CDR2 from the germline V gene are MNHNY and SVGAGI (reference sequence). Trimming at V came to 0 bases and at J to 2 bases, leaving 5 bases not matched to a gene. CDR3 size: 16 residues. DNA for the CDR3: TGTGCCAGCAGTTACTCTTCGACAGGGGTTAACACTGAAGCTTTCTTT. It yields the protein CASSYSSTGVNTEAFF.

This clone occurred a few times. This sequence joins TRBV29-1 and TRBJ1-1, with a tentative D call TRBD1 (6 bases). V was shortened by 4 bases and J by 7 bases, with 7 bases between the two germline ends. CDR3 length equals 10 residues. CDR1 is SQVTM, CDR2 ANQGSEA, per germline. Here the CDR3 DNA reads TGCAGCGTTGCAGGGGTTGAAGCTTTCTTT. Protein sequence: CSVAGVEAFF.

The rearrangement uses TRBV19 and TRBJ1-2, with 10 nucleotides matching TRBD1. V shed 4 bases, J shed 4 bases, and the junction held 9 bases outside the gene matches. Germline-derived CDR1 and CDR2 are LNHDA and SQIVND (reference sequence). CDR3 length: 16 residues. The CDR3 bases are TGTGCCAGTAGTACCTACGGGACAGGGGTATTCTATGGCTACACCTTC. It specifies CASSTYGTGVFYGYTF.

To note about this clone: The same CDR3 also results from other DNA sequences found in this sample. The rearrangement uses TRBV4-3 and TRBJ2-7, with 8 bases matching TRBD1. The length of the CDR3 is 15 residues. Germline assignment: CDR1 LGHNA and CDR2 YSLEER. The junction had 8 bases not matched to a gene; V was cut back by 3 bases and J by 4 bases. The CDR3 sequence: CASSHSGTGEYEQYF. In DNA form, the CDR3 reads TGCGCCAGCAGCCATTCCGGGACAGGTGAATACGAGCAGTACTTC.

This clone was seen a handful of times. This chain uses TRBV5-1 with TRBJ1-1, with no clear D. The CDR3 extends over 11 amino acids. V lost 7 bases and J 4 bases, leaving 8 bases between the germline ends. Germline values: CDR1 SGHRS, CDR2 YFSETQ. The CDR3 region has the DNA TGCGCCAGCCAAGCTGGCACTGAAGCTTTCTTT. Its protein is CASQAGTEAFF.

This chain joins TRBV19 and TRBJ1-1, with 7 bases identical to TRBD1. The CDR3 spans 14 residues. Germline CDR1 is LNHDA and CDR2 is SQIVND (reference sequence). Trimming cost V 4 bases and J 2 bases; bases outside gene matches: 4. The DNA of the CDR3 is TGTGCCAGTAGTAAACGACAGGGAAACACTGAAGCTTTCTTT. Translating gives CASSKRQGNTEAFF.

V gene TRBV6-1 combines with J gene TRBJ1-2; 9 bases map to TRBD1. CDR1 is MNHNS, CDR2 SASEGT, per germline. V lost 1 base to trimming and J lost 13 bases; unmatched junction nucleotides: 4. CDR3 length: 12 residues. The CDR3 DNA reads as TGTGCCAGCAGTGAAGTTAGGACAGGGGCCACCTTC. Translation gives CASSEVRTGATF.

This clone came up once. The chain uses TRBV6-5 and TRBJ1-1; 9 bases align to TRBD1. V lost 6 bases, J lost 7 bases, and 12 bases stayed unmatched. Germline-derived CDR1 and CDR2 are MNHEY and SVGAGI. The CDR3 totals 15 residues. As DNA, the CDR3 is TGTGCCAGCAGCGCCGGGACAGGGCGTTCGGTTGAAGCTTTCTTT. Translated, it gives CASSAGTGRSVEAFF.

The chain couples TRBV7-3 to TRBJ1-5; TRBD1 is a possible D gene (6 bases). The CDR3 is 15 residues long. Germline lookup yields CDR1 SGHTA and CDR2 FQGTGA. Trimming removed 8 bases from V and 3 bases from J, with 17 bases in between. The CDR3 loop reads CASDPGQLINQPQHF. DNA for the CDR3: TGTGCCAGCGATCCCGGACAGCTCATCAATCAGCCCCAGCATTTT. The full variable domain, with the rest looked up from reference TRBV7-3 and TRBJ1-5, is GAGVSQTPSNKVTEKGKYVELRCDPISGHTALYWYRQSLGQGPEFLIYFQGTGAADDSGLPNDRFFAVRPEGSVSTLKIQRTERGDSAVYLCASDPGQLINQPQHFGDGTRLSIL.

This clone was picked up one time. V and J are TRBV12-3 or TRBV12-4 and TRBJ1-2, with a possible D match to TRBD1 (5 bases). The CDR3 consists of 13 residues. V gave up 3 bases and J gave up 3 bases, with 8 bases separating them. The chain's CDR3 is CASSFETDYGYTF. In DNA, the CDR3 is TGTGCCAGCAGTTTCGAGACAGACTATGGCTACACCTTC.

The V and J genes are TRBV7-8 and TRBJ1-3; D is unclear. CDR1 is SGHVS, CDR2 FQNEAQ, per germline. This CDR3 is 16 amino acids long. Between the trimmed V and J ends, which lost 0 bases and 0 bases, there was a span of 9 bases. The DNA for the CDR3 is TGTGCCAGCAGCTTAGCTTACTCGAGCTCTGGAAACACCATATATTTT. Its translation: CASSLAYSSSGNTIYF.

The gene calls are TRBV6-1 and TRBJ1-5; D is uncertain. Trimming took off 3 bases at V and 7 bases at J, with 10 bases between the two ends. CDR3 length: 13 residues. Germline CDR1 MNHNS, CDR2 SASEGT. The CDR3 sequence is CASSDSVVQPQHF. CDR3 in DNA: TGTGCCAGCAGTGATAGTGTGGTCCAGCCCCAGCATTTT.

The chain combines TRBV20-1 with TRBJ2-3; TRBD2 matches 9 bases. The V gene end was trimmed by 3 bases and the J gene end by 4 bases; junction bases not matched to a gene: 5. CDR3 length: 14 residues. Germline V gives CDR1 DFQATT, CDR2 SNEGSKA (reference sequence). This CDR3 is CSASVAGGPDTQYF. The CDR3 DNA reads TGCAGTGCTAGTGTGGCGGGGGGGCCAGATACGCAGTATTTT.

This chain uses TRBV21-1 with TRBJ2-3; the D call TRBD1 from the table was never checked on the DNA. TRBV21-1 is shown as a pseudogene. The CDR3 covers 16 residues. The chain's CDR3 is CASSTGTGIRGDTQYF. CDR3 nucleotides: TGTGCCAGCAGCACCGGGACAGGGATTCGCGGGGATACGCAGTATTTT.

The V call is TRBV21-1, the J call TRBJ2-4; the D segment call TRBD1 is taken from the table without a DNA check. TRBV21-1 is listed as a pseudogene. The CDR3 runs to 20 residues. CDR3 nucleotide sequence: TGTGCCAGCAGCCCCAGGGGGGCTAAAGGCTACCCTATAGCCAAAAACATTCAGTACTTC. It specifies CASSPRGAKGYPIAKNIQYF.

The chain employs TRBV10-3 and TRBJ1-4; D not certain. Trimming removed 0 bases at V and 3 bases at J, with 8 bases between. The CDR3 extends over 15 amino acids. From germline, CDR1 is ENHRY and CDR2 SYGVKD. The CDR3 DNA follows: TGTGCCATCAGTGAGTCCTCGGTCGCTAATGAAAAACTGTTTTTT. Translation gives CAISESSVANEKLFF.

This sequence joins TRBV18 and TRBJ2-7; the match to TRBD2 covers 13 bases. V lost 2 bases to trimming and J lost 3 bases; unmatched junction nucleotides: 4. The V gene's germline CDR1 is KGHSH and CDR2 LQKENI. The CDR3 extends over 16 amino acids. The CDR3 loop reads CASSPLGLAGLYEQYF. CDR3 bases: TGTGCCAGCTCACCATTGGGACTAGCGGGGCTCTACGAGCAGTACTTC.

This chain uses TRBV27 with TRBJ2-2; possible D gene TRBD1, 6 bases. The CDR3 extends over 14 amino acids. Trimming pared 6 bases from V and 6 bases from J, leaving 14 bases between. Germline CDR1 and CDR2: MNHEY and SMNVEV (reference sequence). This CDR3 reads CASRPSQGSGELFF. CDR3 nucleotide sequence: TGTGCCAGCAGGCCATCACAGGGATCCGGGGAGCTGTTTTTT.